The entry below describes one T cell receptor beta chain. This entry is derived from a study of early T cells in non-severe SARS-CoV-2 infection. TCRdb itself ran the 5' RACE reads through MiXCR, one entry per CDR3 protein. The profile covers some 18,000 distinct CDR3 sequences, with 4.5% to 6.5% appearing a single time and 6.3% taken by the ten largest. Sample: whole blood. This TCR derives from an adult who was a healthcare worker with PCR-confirmed SARS-CoV-2 infection or an uninfected control (not recorded which).

CDR3 nucleotides: TGTGCCAGCAGCTTAAACCAAGAGACCCAGTACTTC. It is translated as CASSLNQETQYF. The rearrangement links TRBV7-2 to TRBJ2-5; D unclear. The ends were cut back, 2 bases at V and 0 bases at J, with 1 base in the middle. The germline gives CDR1 SGHTA, CDR2 FQGNSA. The CDR3 is 12 residues long.